This T cell receptor (beta chain) is drawn from a study of cytomegalovirus exposure and HLA in healthy donors. Across the whole study: A prior analysis found roughly 110 million unique TCR beta sequences from around 190 million T cells.

The CDR3 is made up of 15 amino acids. CDR1 and CDR2 from the germline V gene are SGHNT and YYREEE (reference sequence). PCR amplification relied on 60 Vbeta primers (plus 13 Jbeta primers). The table came from immunoSEQ multiplex PCR; TCRdb's copy has only in-frame clones and leaves some out. In the table there are about 130,000 clones, 76% of which are singletons. Donors in the study were healthy people who gave bone marrow. The chain uses TRBV5-4 and TRBJ2-5; 14 bases are a match to TRBD2. The DNA end lines up better with TRBJ2-7; the J call may be wrong. The sequencing sample was made of PBMCs. This sequence originates from a female donor in good health and CMV-seropositive. The CDR3 reads CASGGTSGGPHEQYF. In nucleotides, the CDR3 is TGTGCCAGCGGGGGGACTAGCGGGGGACCTCACGAGCAGTACTTC.